This record covers a single TCR beta chain. Its antigen is undetermined. The same CDR3 can be traced to other DNA sequences in this sample. Primers included in the PCR were 60 Vbeta and 13 Jbeta primers. Here immunoSEQ multiplex PCR was the method, and the copy in TCRdb shows in-frame clones only, minus some. Among tens of thousands of clones, nearly 85% were seen once, and the ten largest hold roughly 1.5%. The germline V gene has CDR1 MNHNS and CDR2 SASEGT. Trimming took off 3 bases at V and 1 base at J, with 9 bases between the two ends. The CDR3 consists of 14 residues. The sample comes from a study of cytomegalovirus exposure and HLA in healthy donors. General study points: Follow-up analysis later connected one missense variant in DCLRE1C with trimming of TCR beta V- and J-genes. A previous analysis found most TCR beta V segments productive roughly 87% or roughly 30% of the time. Sequencing likely caused a cluster of highly shared sequence variants. Both high specificity and high sensitivity reportedly marked the classifier's diagnosis of cytomegalovirus status.

What was sequenced was PBMCs. This receptor was identified in a man aged 25-45 years in good health and CMV-seronegative. The chain recombines TRBV6-1 with TRBJ1-1; no definite D call. CDR3 region: CASSESEGNTEAFF. As DNA, the CDR3 is TGTGCCAGCAGTGAGTCGGAGGGGAACACTGAAGCTTTCTTT.